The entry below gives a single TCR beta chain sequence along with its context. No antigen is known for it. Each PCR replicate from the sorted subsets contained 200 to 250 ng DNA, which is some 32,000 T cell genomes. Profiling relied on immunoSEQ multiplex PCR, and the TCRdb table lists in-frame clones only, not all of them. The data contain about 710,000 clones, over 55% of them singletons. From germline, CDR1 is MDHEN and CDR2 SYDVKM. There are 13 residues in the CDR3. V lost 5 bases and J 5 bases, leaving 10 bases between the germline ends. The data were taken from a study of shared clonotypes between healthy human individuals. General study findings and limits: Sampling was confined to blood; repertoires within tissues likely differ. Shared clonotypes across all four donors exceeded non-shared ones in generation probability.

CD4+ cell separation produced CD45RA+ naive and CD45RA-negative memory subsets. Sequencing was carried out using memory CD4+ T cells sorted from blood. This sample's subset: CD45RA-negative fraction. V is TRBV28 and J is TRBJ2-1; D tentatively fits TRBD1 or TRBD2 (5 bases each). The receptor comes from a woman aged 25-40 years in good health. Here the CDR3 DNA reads TGTGCCAGCAGTCCTCCGGGACACAATGAGCAGTTCTTC. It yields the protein CASSPPGHNEQFF.